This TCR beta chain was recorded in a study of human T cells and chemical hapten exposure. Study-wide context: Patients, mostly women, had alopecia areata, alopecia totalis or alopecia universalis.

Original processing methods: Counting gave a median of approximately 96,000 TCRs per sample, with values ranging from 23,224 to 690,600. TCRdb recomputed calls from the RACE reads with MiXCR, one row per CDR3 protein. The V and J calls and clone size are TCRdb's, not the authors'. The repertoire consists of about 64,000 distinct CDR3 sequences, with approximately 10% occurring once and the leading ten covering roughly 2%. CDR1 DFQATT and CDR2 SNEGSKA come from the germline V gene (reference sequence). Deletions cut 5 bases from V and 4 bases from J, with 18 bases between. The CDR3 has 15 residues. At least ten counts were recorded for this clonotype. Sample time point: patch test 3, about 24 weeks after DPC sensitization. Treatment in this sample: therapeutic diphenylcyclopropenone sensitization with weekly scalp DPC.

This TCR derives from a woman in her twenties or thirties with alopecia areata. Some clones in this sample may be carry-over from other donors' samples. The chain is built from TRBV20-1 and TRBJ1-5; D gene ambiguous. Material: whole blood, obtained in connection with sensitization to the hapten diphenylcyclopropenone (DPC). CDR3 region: CSAVLEGRTNQPQHF. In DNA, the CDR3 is TGCAGTGCTGTACTTGAAGGACGAACTAATCAGCCCCAGCATTTT.